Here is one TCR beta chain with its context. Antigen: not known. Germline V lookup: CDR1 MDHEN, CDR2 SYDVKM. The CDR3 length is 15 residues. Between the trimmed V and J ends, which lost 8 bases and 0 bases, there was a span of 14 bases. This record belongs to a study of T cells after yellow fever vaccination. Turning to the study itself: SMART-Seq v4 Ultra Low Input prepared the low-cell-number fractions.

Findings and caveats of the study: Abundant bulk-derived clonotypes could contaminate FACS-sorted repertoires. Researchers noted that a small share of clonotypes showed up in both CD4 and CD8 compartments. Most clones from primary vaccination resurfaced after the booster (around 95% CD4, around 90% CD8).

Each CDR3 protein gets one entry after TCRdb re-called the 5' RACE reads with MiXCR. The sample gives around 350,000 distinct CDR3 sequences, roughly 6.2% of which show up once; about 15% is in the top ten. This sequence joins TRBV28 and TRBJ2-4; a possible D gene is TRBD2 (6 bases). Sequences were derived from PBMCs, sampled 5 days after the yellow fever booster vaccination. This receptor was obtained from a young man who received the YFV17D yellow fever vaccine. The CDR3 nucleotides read TGTGCCAGCGCGACCGGGGGATTAGCCAAAAACATTCAGTACTTC. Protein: CASATGGLAKNIQYF. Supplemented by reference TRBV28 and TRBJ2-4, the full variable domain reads DVKVTQSSRYLVKRTGEKVFLECVQDMDHENMFWYRQDPGLGLRLIYFSYDVKMKEKGDIPEGYSVSREKKERFSLILESASTNQTSMYLCASATGGLAKNIQYFGAGTRLSVL.